A single sample gave rise to the 5 T cell receptor beta chains below, sequenced in a study of T cells in Graves' hyperthyroidism and ophthalmopathy. The CDR3 regions of TCR beta were amplified from RNA transcripts. Carried out on the TCR CDR3, a first-round RT-PCR used the HTBI primer set. TCRdb re-analysed the multiplex PCR reads in MiXCR, keeping a single row per CDR3 protein. The sample contains about 290,000 distinct CDR3 sequences, roughly 13% of which appear only once. Sequencing was performed on blood. These receptors all stem from a woman aged 40 to 50 with Graves' hyperthyroidism.

V is TRBV14 and J is TRBJ2-3; D not resolved. This CDR3 region has 16 residues. Looked up from germline, CDR1 is SGHDN and CDR2 is FVKESK. V lost 0 bases to trimming and J lost 0 bases, with 10 bases between them. This CDR3 is CASSQDWPASTDTQYF. Here the CDR3 DNA reads TGTGCCAGCAGCCAAGATTGGCCAGCTAGCACAGATACGCAGTATTTT.

The gene calls are TRBV7-9 and TRBJ2-7, with D tentatively TRBD1 (6 bases). CDR1 is SEHNR and CDR2 is FQNEAQ in the germline V gene (reference sequence). The CDR3 is 14 amino acids. V was shortened by 5 bases and J by 0 bases, with 11 bases between the two germline ends. CDR3 region: CASSQEDSSYEQYF. DNA for the CDR3: TGTGCCAGCAGCCAAGAGGACAGCTCCTACGAGCAGTACTTC.

This clonotype has a count of ten or more. The J gene is TRBJ2-7, the V gene TRBV5-1; TRBD2 agrees at 12 bases. This CDR3 has 15 residues. Germline values: CDR1 SGHRS, CDR2 YFSETQ. Trimming took 0 bases from V and 5 from J; bases not matched to a gene: 3. CDR3 in amino acids: CASSLGLAGGDEQYF. The CDR3, as DNA: TGCGCCAGCAGCTTGGGGCTAGCGGGAGGGGACGAGCAGTACTTC.

This clonotype was counted a few times. The chain couples TRBV11-2 to TRBJ1-2; tentatively, D is TRBD1 (6 bases). CDR1 and CDR2 (germline): SGHAT, FQNNGV. Trimming cost V 1 base and J 7 bases, with 10 bases left between them. This CDR3 has 13 residues. The CDR3 coding sequence is TGTGCCAGCAGCTTAGCAGGGGCAGGTGGCTACACCTTC. Translation gives CASSLAGAGGYTF.

The chain has TRBV6-1 and TRBJ1-6; a weak D match, TRBD1 (6 bases). Germline V gene data show CDR1 as MNHNS and CDR2 as SASEGT. This CDR3 has 15 amino acids. The V gene lost 6 bases and the J gene lost 8 bases, with 17 bases spanning the gap. CDR3 sequence (DNA): TGTGCCAGCAGCCTAAGGGGGATCGGGGATTCACCCCTCCACTTT. It yields the protein CASSLRGIGDSPLHF.